This T cell receptor beta chain was obtained from a study (dated by TCRdb to between 2014 and 2017). As for the study more broadly: The study examined whether tumor-infiltrating Tregs in breast cancer are drawn from blood Tregs or arise in situ by conversion from other CD4+ T cell subsets.

Beyond this particular receptor, the publication reports: Tumor-infiltrating Treg TCR alpha and beta sequences overlapped most with tumor naive CD4+ T cells, then with blood naive CD4+ T cells. Validation in the larger cohort was restricted to a single TCR beta V-J rearrangement rather than whole repertoires. In terms of TCR gene usage, tumor memory CD4+ T cells clustered together with blood and lymph node memory CD4+ cells, as well as with lymph node naive CD4+ cells.

Full-length TCR variable regions were amplified by 5' RACE PCR with constant-region reverse primers, and semi-nested PCR with Nested Universal Primer A was subsequently performed. The ReliaPrep RNA Cell Miniprep System was used to extract total RNA, which was then reverse transcribed into 5'RACE-ready cDNA with the SMARTer RACE 5'/3' Kit. Full-length TCR alpha and beta libraries were barcoded with multiplex adaptors and sequenced on an Illumina MiSeq. The paper's data handling went like this. Sequencing data were pooled across the five patients for each of nine subset-tissue groups and compared by unsupervised clustering of TCR gene usage. The Morisita-Horn index was used to calculate repertoire similarity, with shared sequences weighted by how much each contributed to each repertoire. In TCRdb, the public reads were trimmed at Q25 with fastp and aligned with MiXCR, with productive beta chains retained. One record per CDR3 amino acid sequence lists the most common genes and DNA. For this entry, the V and J calls and clone size follow TCRdb and not the study's own pipeline. This sample is represented by under 60,000 distinct CDR3 sequences; about 28% of them were singletons. Under 2.5% of the sample belongs to the ten largest clones.

The CDR3 goes from the cysteine to the phenylalanine over 15 residues. The retained sequence is limited to the CDR3, 45 bases, with the frame set at the first base. Trimmed from V: 1 base; trimmed from J: 4 bases; junction bases lacking a gene match: 5. The germline V gene specifies SGHTA as CDR1 and FQGTGA as CDR2. The Miltenyi Naive CD4+ T Cell Isolation kit was used to purify naive CD4+ T cells, and Tregs were depleted with CD25 microbeads. Tregs, naive and memory CD4+ T cells from tumor, blood and ipsilateral draining lymph nodes of a few breast cancer patients underwent full-length TCR alpha and beta sequencing. Mononuclear cells from lymph nodes or approximately 50 ml of peripheral blood were isolated by Ficoll density gradient centrifugation. A purity exceeding 90% was confirmed by FACS for the sorted cell populations. This clonotype was seen only a few times. What antigen it recognizes has not been identified. No per-base quality is available; no much larger clone lies one base away.

The sample consisted of naive CD4+ T cells sorted from blood. The sample's cell subset or site label is to be understood as: naive CD4+ T cells, CD4+CD45RA+CD25-. The sequence came from a female donor with breast cancer. The chain uses TRBV7-3 and TRBJ2-3; 7 bases in the middle match TRBD2. The DNA sequence follows: TGTGCCAGCAGCTTAAACGGTGGGGGGGCAGATACGCAGTATTTT. This codes for CASSLNGGGADTQYF.